The T cell receptor (beta chain) under discussion was sequenced for a study of shared clonotypes between healthy human individuals. The assay was immunoSEQ multiplex PCR, and TCRdb's table has in-frame clones only and misses some. The sample has around 370,000 clones; about 96% are singletons. Deletions cut 1 base from V and 0 bases from J, with 7 bases between. CDR1 is MDHEN and CDR2 is SYDVKM in the germline V gene. This CDR3 is built from 15 residues. Those who donated were healthy HIV-negative adults, with no recent acute infections or vaccinations reported. The chain combines TRBV28 with TRBJ1-5; D unclear. This receptor was obtained from a man aged 25 to 45 in good health. Sequencing was done on a sample of memory CD8+ T cells sorted from blood. Subset of the sample: CD45RO+ cells pooled with CCR7-negative TemRA cells. This CDR3 reads CASSLYLYSNQPQHF. The CDR3 DNA is TGTGCCAGCAGTTTATACCTTTATAGCAATCAGCCCCAGCATTTT.